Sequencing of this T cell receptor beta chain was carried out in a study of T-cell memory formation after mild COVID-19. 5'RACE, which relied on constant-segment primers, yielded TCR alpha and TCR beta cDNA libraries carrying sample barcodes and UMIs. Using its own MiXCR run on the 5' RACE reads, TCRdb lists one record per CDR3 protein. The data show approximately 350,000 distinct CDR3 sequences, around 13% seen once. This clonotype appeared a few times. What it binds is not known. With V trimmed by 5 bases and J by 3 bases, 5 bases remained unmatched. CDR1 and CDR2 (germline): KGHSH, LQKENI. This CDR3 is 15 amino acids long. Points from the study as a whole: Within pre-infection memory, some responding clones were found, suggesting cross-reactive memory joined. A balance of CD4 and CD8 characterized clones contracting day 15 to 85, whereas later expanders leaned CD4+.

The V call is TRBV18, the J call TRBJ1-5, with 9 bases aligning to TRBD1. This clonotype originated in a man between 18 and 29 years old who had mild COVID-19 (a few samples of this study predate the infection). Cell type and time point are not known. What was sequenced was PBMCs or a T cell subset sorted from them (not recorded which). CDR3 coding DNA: TGTGCCAGCTCAATCGGACAGGGGAACAATCAGCCCCAGCATTTT. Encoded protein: CASSIGQGNNQPQHF.